A single sample gave rise to the 22 T cell receptor beta chains below, sequenced in a study of shared clonotypes between healthy human individuals. Data came from immunoSEQ multiplex PCR; TCRdb stores just in-frame clones and leaves some out. The sample lists some 1,600,000 clones, approximately 98% occurring once. Sequenced sample: naive CD4+ T cells sorted from blood. Subset indicated: CD45RA+ positively selected. The receptors were gathered from a man aged 30 to 45 in good health.

The chain carries TRBV6-5 and TRBJ2-3; no clear D. The germline CDR1 and CDR2 sequences are MNHEY and SVGAGI. Trimming removed 7 bases at V and 2 bases at J, with 13 bases between. The CDR3 runs 14 residues. CDR3 sequence reads: CASNNAYDTDTQYF. CDR3 sequence (DNA): TGTGCCAGCAACAACGCATACGACACAGATACGCAGTATTTT.

This clone came up once. CDR3 protein: CASSSQGAISYEQYF. The CDR3 DNA reads TGTGCCAGCAGCTCACAGGGGGCCATCTCCTACGAGCAGTACTTC. V is TRBV7-9 and J is TRBJ2-7; the match to TRBD1 covers 9 bases. Looked up from germline, CDR1 is SEHNR and CDR2 is FQNEAQ (reference sequence). The V and J ends lost 4 bases and 0 bases, in that order; junction bases with no gene match: 4. CDR3 size: 15 residues.

The rearrangement links TRBV6-5 to TRBJ1-1; the D is unclear. Per the germline V gene, CDR1 is MNHEY and CDR2 is SVGAGI. The V end lost 6 bases, the J end lost 2 bases, and 10 bases lay between the germline ends. The CDR3 consists of 13 residues. The CDR3 loop is CASRLTVNTEAFF. CDR3 DNA sequence: TGTGCCAGCAGATTGACCGTCAACACTGAAGCTTTCTTT.

This clone was seen only once. This chain links TRBV28 with TRBJ2-5, with TRBD2 identical over 8 bases. The CDR3 extends over 16 amino acids. CDR1 is MDHEN and CDR2 is SYDVKM in the germline V gene. Trimming cost V 4 bases and J 7 bases; bases outside gene matches: 14. CDR3 DNA: TGTGCCAGCAGTTCCGCTAGCGGGCTCCCGGGTCGGACCCAGTACTTC. Its translation is CASSSASGLPGRTQYF.

This sequence joins TRBV6-1 and TRBJ2-7; D is undetermined. The germline V gene encodes CDR1 MNHNS and CDR2 SASEGT. The V gene lost 3 bases and the J gene lost 8 bases, with 8 bases spanning the gap. The CDR3 runs to 11 residues. Here the CDR3 DNA reads TGTGCCAGCAGTGAGAACGACCAGCAGTACTTC. Its translation: CASSENDQQYF.

This sequence joins TRBV5-1 and TRBJ2-5; tentatively, D is TRBD1 (5 bases). V gave up 0 bases and J gave up 1 base, with 13 bases separating them. CDR3 size: 16 residues. The germline V gene encodes CDR1 SGHRS and CDR2 YFSETQ. CDR3 DNA: TGCGCCAGCAGCTTGGGGCGGCAGGGCTCCCAAGAGACCCAGTACTTC. Protein product: CASSLGRQGSQETQYF.

This chain joins TRBV4-1 and TRBJ2-2, with D perhaps given as TRBD1 or TRBD2 (5 bases each). This CDR3 is 17 amino acids long. The ends were cut back, 6 bases at V and 8 bases at J, with 25 bases in the middle. CDR1 and CDR2 (germline): MGHRA, YSYEKL. This chain's CDR3 is CASRIGWGTDARGELFF. The CDR3 nucleotides read TGCGCCAGCAGGATAGGGTGGGGGACGGATGCCCGAGGGGAGCTGTTTTTT.

The V gene is TRBV7-9, the J gene TRBJ2-1; maybe TRBD2 (5 bases). This CDR3 contains 16 residues. Germline V gene data show CDR1 as SEHNR and CDR2 as FQNEAQ (reference sequence). V was trimmed by 6 bases and J by 0 bases, leaving 15 bases between them. The CDR3 sequence: CASRPRPGSSYNEQFF. In nucleotides, the CDR3 is TGTGCCAGCAGGCCCCGCCCGGGGAGCTCCTACAATGAGCAGTTCTTC. The full variable domain, completed using reference TRBV7-9 and TRBJ2-1, is DTGVSQNPRHKITKRGQNVTFRCDPISEHNRLYWYRQTLGQGPEFLTYFQNEAQLEKSRLLSDRFSAERPKGSFSTLEIQRTEQGDSAMYLCASRPRPGSSYNEQFFGPGTRLTVL.

The rearrangement links TRBV13 to TRBJ2-3; 8 nucleotides align to TRBD1. The CDR3 extends over 14 amino acids. Germline CDR1 reads PRHDT; CDR2 reads FYEKMQ (reference sequence). V shed 6 bases, J shed 0 bases, and the junction held 2 bases outside the gene matches. CDR3 region: CASRDRASTDTQYF. Here the CDR3 DNA reads TGTGCCAGCAGGGACAGGGCGAGCACAGATACGCAGTATTTT.

The V call is TRBV9, the J call TRBJ2-7; D possibly corresponds to TRBD1 (5 bases). The V end was cut by 1 base, the J end by 5 bases, with 13 bases between. The CDR3 covers 14 residues. Per the germline V gene, CDR1 is SGDLS and CDR2 is YYNGEE. As DNA, the CDR3 is TGTGCCAGCAGCGTACCCCGGACATCCCACGAGCAGTACTTC. It encodes CASSVPRTSHEQYF.

For this clone: Additional DNA sequences in this sample encode the identical CDR3. The V and J genes are TRBV18 and TRBJ2-2, with 7 bases fitting TRBD1. V lost 3 bases and J lost 0; bases outside the gene matches: 1. The CDR3 consists of 15 residues. CDR1 is KGHSH and CDR2 is LQKENI in the germline V gene. The CDR3 sequence: CASSPGTANTGELFF. CDR3 nucleotides: TGTGCCAGCTCACCCGGGACAGCGAACACCGGGGAGCTGTTTTTT.

CDR3 in amino acids: CSAGSVEQYF. In nucleotides, the CDR3 is TGCAGTGCGGGGAGTGTCGAGCAGTACTTC. The V and J genes are TRBV20-1 and TRBJ2-7; maybe TRBD2 (5 bases). This CDR3 comprises 10 residues. CDR1 is DFQATT, CDR2 SNEGSKA, per germline (reference sequence). With 6 bases removed from V and 6 bases from J, the gap between germline ends came to 9 bases.

The V gene is TRBV28, the J gene TRBJ2-4, with a possible D match to TRBD1 (6 bases). V gave up 6 bases and J gave up 3 bases, with 15 bases separating them. Germline V CDR1 and CDR2: MDHEN, SYDVKM. CDR3 length: 15 residues. CDR3 DNA: TGTGCCAGCAGGAAACAGGGTATCGGCAAAAACATTCAGTACTTC. Its translation: CASRKQGIGKNIQYF.

This clone was counted a single time. Written as DNA, the CDR3 is TGCAGCGCGCGTGTTTTGGCCGGGGAGCTGTTTTTT. Amino acids: CSARVLAGELFF. V gene TRBV29-1 combines with J gene TRBJ2-2; no firm D call. Germline lookup yields CDR1 SQVTM and CDR2 ANQGSEA. V was pared by 7 bases and J by 6 bases, with 12 bases between. This CDR3 is 12 amino acids long.

This rearrangement joins TRBV2 to TRBJ2-7, with TRBD1 matching over 8 bases. V trimming: 6 bases; J trimming: 4 bases; junction bases outside the gene matches: 8. The CDR3 spans 14 residues. Germline assignment: CDR1 SNHLY and CDR2 FYNNEI. CDR3 amino acids: CASRAGQELYEQYF. The CDR3 nucleotides are TGTGCCAGCAGGGCGGGACAGGAACTTTACGAGCAGTACTTC.

This rearrangement joins TRBV11-2 to TRBJ2-1, with D possibly TRBD1 on 6 matching bases. Trimming took 0 bases from V and 12 from J, leaving 21 bases between them. Looked up from germline, CDR1 is SGHAT and CDR2 is FQNNGV. The CDR3 is 16 amino acids. The CDR3 nucleotides are TGTGCCAGCAGCTTAGAAAACGTGGACAGCCTCGCGAGGCAGTTCTTC. Translating gives CASSLENVDSLARQFF.

The gene calls are TRBV7-9 and TRBJ2-7, with D perhaps given as TRBD1 or TRBD2 (5 bases each). This CDR3 contains 14 residues. Trimming stripped 5 bases from V and 2 bases from J, with 13 bases between. Germline V gene sequence: CDR1 SEHNR, CDR2 FQNEAQ (reference sequence). The CDR3 is CASSPRDRTYEQYF. CDR3 bases: TGTGCCAGCAGCCCCCGGGACCGAACCTACGAGCAGTACTTC. Together with reference TRBV7-9 and TRBJ2-7, the CDR3 gives the full variable domain: DTGVSQNPRHKITKRGQNVTFRCDPISEHNRLYWYRQTLGQGPEFLTYFQNEAQLEKSRLLSDRFSAERPKGSFSTLEIQRTEQGDSAMYLCASSPRDRTYEQYFGPGTRLTVT.

V and J are TRBV28 and TRBJ1-1, with D maybe TRBD1 (6 bases). V was shortened by 9 bases and J by 1 base, with 9 bases between the two germline ends. The CDR3 totals 12 residues. Germline V gene sequence: CDR1 MDHEN, CDR2 SYDVKM. The CDR3 loop is CASGQTNTEAFF. The CDR3 DNA sequence: TGTGCCAGTGGACAGACGAACACTGAAGCTTTCTTT.

V usage is TRBV18 and J usage is TRBJ1-2; D gene unclear. The V and J ends lost 3 bases and 4 bases respectively, with 9 bases between them. This CDR3 spans 13 amino acids. Germline CDR1 KGHSH, CDR2 LQKENI. The CDR3 reads CASSPGRAYGYTF. CDR3 bases: TGTGCCAGCTCACCCGGACGGGCCTATGGCTACACCTTC. The full variable domain, completed using reference TRBV18 and TRBJ1-2, is NAGVMQNPRHLVRRRGQEARLRCSPMKGHSHVYWYRQLPEEGLKFMVYLQKENIIDESGMPKERFSAEFPKEGPSILRIQQVVRGDSAAYFCASSPGRAYGYTFGSGTRLTVV.

The V call is TRBV11-2, the J call TRBJ2-7; D is undetermined. Germline V gene data show CDR1 as SGHAT and CDR2 as FQNNGV. V was cut by 2 bases and J by 0 bases, with 8 bases left in between. This CDR3 is 14 amino acids long. The CDR3 loop reads CASSLRAYSYEQYF. The CDR3 coding sequence is TGTGCCAGCAGCTTAAGGGCGTACTCCTACGAGCAGTACTTC.

The chain recombines TRBV25-1 with TRBJ2-1; 8 positions agree with TRBD1. After removal of 4 bases from V and 5 bases from J, the junction contained 13 bases not matched to a gene. Germline CDR1 MGHDK, CDR2 SYGVNS. The CDR3 sequence is 17 residues long. The CDR3 here is CASSGVPGTGFNNEQFF. CDR3 DNA: TGTGCCAGCAGTGGAGTTCCCGGGACAGGTTTTAACAATGAGCAGTTCTTC.

The chain combines TRBV15 with TRBJ2-1, with 7 nucleotides matching TRBD2. V shed 0 bases, J shed 12 bases, and the junction held 11 bases outside the gene matches. CDR1 and CDR2 (germline): LNHNV, YYDKDF (reference sequence). CDR3 length: 15 residues. The CDR3 region is CATSRELVGGSGQFF. The CDR3 nucleotides read TGTGCCACCAGCAGAGAATTGGTGGGAGGGAGTGGGCAGTTCTTC.